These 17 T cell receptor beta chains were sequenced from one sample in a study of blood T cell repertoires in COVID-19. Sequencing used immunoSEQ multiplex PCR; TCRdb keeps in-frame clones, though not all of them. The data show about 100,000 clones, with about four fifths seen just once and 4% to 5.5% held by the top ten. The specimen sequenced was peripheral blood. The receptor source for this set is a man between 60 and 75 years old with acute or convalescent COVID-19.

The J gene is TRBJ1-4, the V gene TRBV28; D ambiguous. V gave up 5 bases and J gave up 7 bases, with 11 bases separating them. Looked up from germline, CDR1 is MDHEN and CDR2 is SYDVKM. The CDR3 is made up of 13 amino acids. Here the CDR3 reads CASSPIAGEKLFF. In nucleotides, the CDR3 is TGTGCCAGCAGTCCTATAGCTGGTGAAAAACTGTTTTTT.

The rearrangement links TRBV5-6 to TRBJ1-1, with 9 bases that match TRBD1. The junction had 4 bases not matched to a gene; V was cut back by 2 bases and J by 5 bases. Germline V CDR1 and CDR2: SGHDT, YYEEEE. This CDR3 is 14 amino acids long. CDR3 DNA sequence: TGTGCCAGCAGCTTCCGGGACAGGGATACTGAAGCTTTCTTT. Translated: CASSFRDRDTEAFF.

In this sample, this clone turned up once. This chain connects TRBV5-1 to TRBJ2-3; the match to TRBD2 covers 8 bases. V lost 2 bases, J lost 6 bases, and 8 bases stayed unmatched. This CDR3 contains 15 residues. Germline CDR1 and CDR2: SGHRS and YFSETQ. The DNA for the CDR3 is TGCGCCAGCAGCTTACGATCAGCGGGAGCCGATACGCAGTATTTT. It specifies CASSLRSAGADTQYF.

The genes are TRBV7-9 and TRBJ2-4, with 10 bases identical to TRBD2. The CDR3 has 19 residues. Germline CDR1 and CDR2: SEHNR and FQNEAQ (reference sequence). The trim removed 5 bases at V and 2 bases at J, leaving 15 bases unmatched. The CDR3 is CASSPTSLAGVSTKNIQYF. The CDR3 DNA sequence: TGTGCCAGCAGCCCCACTTCGCTAGCGGGAGTATCTACCAAAAACATTCAGTACTTC. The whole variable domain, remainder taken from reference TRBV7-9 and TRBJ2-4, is DTGVSQNPRHKITKRGQNVTFRCDPISEHNRLYWYRQTLGQGPEFLTYFQNEAQLEKSRLLSDRFSAERPKGSFSTLEIQRTEQGDSAMYLCASSPTSLAGVSTKNIQYFGAGTRLSVL.

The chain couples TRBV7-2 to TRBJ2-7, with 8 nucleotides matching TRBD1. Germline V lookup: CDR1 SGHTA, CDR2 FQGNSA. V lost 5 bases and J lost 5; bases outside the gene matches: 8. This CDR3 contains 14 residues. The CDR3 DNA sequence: TGTGCCAGCAGCCCCTGGACAGGGTTGGACGAGCAGTACTTC. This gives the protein CASSPWTGLDEQYF.

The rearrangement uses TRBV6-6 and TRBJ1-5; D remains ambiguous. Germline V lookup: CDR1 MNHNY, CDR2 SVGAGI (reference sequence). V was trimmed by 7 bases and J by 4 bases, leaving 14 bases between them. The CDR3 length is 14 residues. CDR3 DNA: TGTGCCAGCACCCTACAAGGAGCAAATCAGCCCCAGCATTTT. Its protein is CASTLQGANQPQHF.

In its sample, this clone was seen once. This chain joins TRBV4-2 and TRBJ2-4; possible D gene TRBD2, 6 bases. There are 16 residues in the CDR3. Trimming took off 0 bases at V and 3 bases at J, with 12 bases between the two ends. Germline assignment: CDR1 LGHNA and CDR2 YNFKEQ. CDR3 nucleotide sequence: TGTGCCAGCAGCCAAGATCTGGAGGGAGTCAAAAACATTCAGTACTTC. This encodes CASSQDLEGVKNIQYF.

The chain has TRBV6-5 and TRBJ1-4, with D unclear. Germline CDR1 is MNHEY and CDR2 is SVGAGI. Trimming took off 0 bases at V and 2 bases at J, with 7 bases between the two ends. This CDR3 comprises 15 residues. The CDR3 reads CASSYSGRTNEKLFF. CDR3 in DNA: TGTGCCAGCAGTTACTCGGGCAGGACTAATGAAAAACTGTTTTTT.

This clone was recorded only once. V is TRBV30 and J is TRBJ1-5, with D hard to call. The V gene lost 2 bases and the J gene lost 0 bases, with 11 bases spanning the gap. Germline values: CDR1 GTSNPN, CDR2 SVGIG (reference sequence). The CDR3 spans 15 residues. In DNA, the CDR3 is TGTGCCTGGAGTCGTGGACTTAATAGCAATCAGCCCCAGCATTTT. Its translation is CAWSRGLNSNQPQHF.

DNA of the CDR3: TGTGCTAGTGGTTCCGTAGCGGACAATGAGCAGTTCTTC. It yields the protein CASGSVADNEQFF. The chain employs TRBV12-5 and TRBJ2-1; D might be TRBD2 (6 bases). The CDR3 totals 13 residues. Germline V gives CDR1 LGHNT, CDR2 FRNRAP. V dropped 4 bases and J dropped 5 bases, with 9 bases sitting between them.

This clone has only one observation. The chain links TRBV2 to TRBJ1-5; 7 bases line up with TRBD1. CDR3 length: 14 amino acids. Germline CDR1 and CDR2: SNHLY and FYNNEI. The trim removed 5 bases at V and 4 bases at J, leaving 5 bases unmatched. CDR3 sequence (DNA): TGTGCCAGCAGTAGACAGGGTATTAATCAGCCCCAGCATTTT. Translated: CASSRQGINQPQHF.

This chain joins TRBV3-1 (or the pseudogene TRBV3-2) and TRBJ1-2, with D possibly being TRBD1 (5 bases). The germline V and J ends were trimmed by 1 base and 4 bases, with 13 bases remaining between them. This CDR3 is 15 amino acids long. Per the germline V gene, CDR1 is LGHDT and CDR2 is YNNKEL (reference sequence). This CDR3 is CASSQAGGGLYGYTF. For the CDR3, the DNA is TGTGCCAGCAGCCAAGCCGGGGGAGGCCTCTATGGCTACACCTTC.

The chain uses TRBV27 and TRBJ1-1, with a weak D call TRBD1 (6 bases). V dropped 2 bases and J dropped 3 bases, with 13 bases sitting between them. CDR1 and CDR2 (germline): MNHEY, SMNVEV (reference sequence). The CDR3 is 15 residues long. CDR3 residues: CASSLIRPGDTEAFF. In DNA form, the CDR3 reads TGTGCCAGCAGTTTAATCAGGCCAGGGGACACTGAAGCTTTCTTT.

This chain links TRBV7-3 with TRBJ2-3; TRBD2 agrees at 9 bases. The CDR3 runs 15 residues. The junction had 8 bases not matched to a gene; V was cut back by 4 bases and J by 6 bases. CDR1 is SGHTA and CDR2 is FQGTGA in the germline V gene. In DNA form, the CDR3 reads TGTGCCAGCAGCTCCATAGCGGGAGATGGGGATACGCAGTATTTT. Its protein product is CASSSIAGDGDTQYF.

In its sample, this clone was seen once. The CDR3 sequence is CASSLAGGAYNEQFF. CDR3 nucleotides: TGTGCCAGCAGCTTAGCGGGAGGGGCCTACAATGAGCAGTTCTTC. V is TRBV11-1 and J is TRBJ2-1; 7 bases are shared with TRBD2. The CDR3 covers 15 residues. Looked up from germline, CDR1 is SGHAT and CDR2 is FQDESV (reference sequence). The V gene end was trimmed by 0 bases and the J gene end by 2 bases; junction bases not matched to a gene: 1. The variable domain in full, completed from reference TRBV11-1 and TRBJ2-1, reads EAEVAQSPRYKITEKSQAVAFWCDPISGHATLYWYRQILGQGPELLVQFQDESVVDDSQLPKDRFSAERLKGVDSTLKIQPAELGDSAMYLCASSLAGGAYNEQFFGPGTRLTVL.

CDR3 in amino acids: CASSLAGRGGELFF. The DNA for the CDR3 is TGTGCCAGCAGTCTAGCGGGAAGAGGCGGGGAGCTGTTTTTT. The chain employs TRBV25-1 and TRBJ2-2, with 9 bases that match TRBD2. Germline CDR1 is MGHDK and CDR2 is SYGVNS. V shed 5 bases, J shed 7 bases, and the junction held 5 bases outside the gene matches. CDR3 length equals 14 residues.

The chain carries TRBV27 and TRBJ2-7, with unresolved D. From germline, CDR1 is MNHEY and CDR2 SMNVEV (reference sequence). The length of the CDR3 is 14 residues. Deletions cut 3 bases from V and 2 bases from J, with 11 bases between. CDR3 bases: TGTGCCAGCAGTTTTAGCAGCCGTCCCTACGAGCAGTACTTC. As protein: CASSFSSRPYEQYF.